This T cell receptor (beta chain) was captured in a study of control samples from healthy donors and cancer patients. This CDR3 has 16 amino acids. V gave up 0 bases and J gave up 1 base, with 10 bases separating them. Germline loops: CDR1 SGHRS, CDR2 YFSETQ. The data were produced by immunoSEQ multiplex PCR, yet TCRdb's version contains in-frame clones alone and is incomplete. The sample consists of fewer than 200,000 clones, roughly 92% of them appearing once. The chain is built from TRBV5-1 and TRBJ2-2, with D unresolved. The TCR was taken from a man under 40 in good health. Sequenced: blood. DNA of the CDR3: TGCGCCAGCAGCTTGGTCCCTAATCTGAACACCGGGGAGCTGTTTTTT. As protein: CASSLVPNLNTGELFF. The complete variable domain, with remaining parts taken from reference TRBV5-1 and TRBJ2-2, reads KAGVTQTPRYLIKTRGQQVTLSCSPISGHRSVSWYQQTPGQGLQFLFEYFSETQRNKGNFPGRFSGRQFSNSRSEMNVSTLELGDSALYLCASSLVPNLNTGELFFGEGSRLTVL.